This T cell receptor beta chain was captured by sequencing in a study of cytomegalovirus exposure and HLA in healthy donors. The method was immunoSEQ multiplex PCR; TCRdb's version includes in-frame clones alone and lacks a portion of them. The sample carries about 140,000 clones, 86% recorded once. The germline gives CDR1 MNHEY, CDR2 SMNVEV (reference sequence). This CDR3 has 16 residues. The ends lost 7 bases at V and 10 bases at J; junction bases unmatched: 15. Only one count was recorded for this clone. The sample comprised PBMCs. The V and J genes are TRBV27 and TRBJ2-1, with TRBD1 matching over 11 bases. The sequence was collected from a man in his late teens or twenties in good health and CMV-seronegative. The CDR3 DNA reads TGTGCCAGCAAACTACGACCTGGACAGGGGGCTTTGGAGCAGTTCTTC. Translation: CASKLRPGQGALEQFF.